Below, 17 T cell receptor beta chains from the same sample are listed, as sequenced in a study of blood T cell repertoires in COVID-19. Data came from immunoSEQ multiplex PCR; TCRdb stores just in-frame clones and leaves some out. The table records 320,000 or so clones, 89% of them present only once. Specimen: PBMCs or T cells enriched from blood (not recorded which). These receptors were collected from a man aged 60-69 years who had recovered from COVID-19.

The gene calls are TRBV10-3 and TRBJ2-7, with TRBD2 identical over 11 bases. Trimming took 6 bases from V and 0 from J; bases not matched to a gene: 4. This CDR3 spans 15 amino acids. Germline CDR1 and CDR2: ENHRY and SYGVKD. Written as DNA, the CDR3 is TGTGCCATCAGCGGACTAGCGGGCCTCTCCTACGAGCAGTACTTC. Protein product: CAISGLAGLSYEQYF.

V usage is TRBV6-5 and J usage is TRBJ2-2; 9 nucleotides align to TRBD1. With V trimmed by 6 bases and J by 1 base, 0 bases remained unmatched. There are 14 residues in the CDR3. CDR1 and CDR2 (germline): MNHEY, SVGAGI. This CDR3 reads CASRGQGNTGELFF. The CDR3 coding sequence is TGTGCCAGCAGGGGACAGGGGAACACCGGGGAGCTGTTTTTT.

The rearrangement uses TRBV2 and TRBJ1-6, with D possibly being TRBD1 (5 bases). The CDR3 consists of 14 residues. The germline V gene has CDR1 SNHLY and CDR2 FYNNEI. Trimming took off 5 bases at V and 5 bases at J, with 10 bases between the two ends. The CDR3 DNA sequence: TGTGCCAGCAGTTCTGACAGCCATAATTCACCCCTCCACTTT. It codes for CASSSDSHNSPLHF.

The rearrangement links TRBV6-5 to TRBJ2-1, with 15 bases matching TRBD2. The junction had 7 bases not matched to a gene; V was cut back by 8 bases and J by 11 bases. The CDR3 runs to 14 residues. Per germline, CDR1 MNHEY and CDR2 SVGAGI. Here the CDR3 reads CASGLAGGPNQQFF. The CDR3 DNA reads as TGTGCCAGCGGACTAGCGGGAGGGCCAAATCAGCAGTTCTTC.

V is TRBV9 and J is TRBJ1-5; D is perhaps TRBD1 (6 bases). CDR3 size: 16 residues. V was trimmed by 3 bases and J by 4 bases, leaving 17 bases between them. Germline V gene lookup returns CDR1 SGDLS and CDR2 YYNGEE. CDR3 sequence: CASSAGQGSQNQPQHF. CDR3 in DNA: TGTGCCAGCAGCGCCGGCCAGGGGTCCCAAAATCAGCCCCAGCATTTT. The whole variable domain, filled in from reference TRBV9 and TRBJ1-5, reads DSGVTQTPKHLITATGQRVTLRCSPRSGDLSVYWYQQSLDQGLQFLIQYYNGEERAKGNILERFSAQQFPDLHSELNLSSLELGDSALYFCASSAGQGSQNQPQHFGDGTRLSIL.

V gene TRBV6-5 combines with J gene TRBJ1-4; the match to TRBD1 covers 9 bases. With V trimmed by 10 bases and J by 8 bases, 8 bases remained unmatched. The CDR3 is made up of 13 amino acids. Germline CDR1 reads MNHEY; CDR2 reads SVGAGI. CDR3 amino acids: CATHRGLLEKLFF. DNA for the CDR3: TGTGCCACCCACAGGGGGCTATTAGAAAAACTGTTTTTT.

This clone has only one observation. The CDR3 sequence is CASSFTGTDYGYTF. The CDR3 DNA follows: TGCGCCAGCAGCTTTACAGGGACGGACTATGGCTACACCTTC. The chain combines TRBV5-1 with TRBJ1-2; the D gene is possibly TRBD1 (6 bases). The V end was cut by 2 bases, the J end by 3 bases, with 11 bases between. In germline, CDR1 is SGHRS, CDR2 YFSETQ. The CDR3 totals 14 residues.

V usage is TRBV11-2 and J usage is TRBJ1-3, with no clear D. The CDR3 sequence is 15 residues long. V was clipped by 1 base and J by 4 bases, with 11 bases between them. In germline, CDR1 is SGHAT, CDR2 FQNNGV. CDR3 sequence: CASSLVFSGGNTIYF. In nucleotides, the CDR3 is TGTGCCAGCAGCTTAGTGTTCTCGGGGGGAAACACCATATATTTT. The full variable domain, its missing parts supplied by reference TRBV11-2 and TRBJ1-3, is EAGVAQSPRYKIIEKRQSVAFWCNPISGHATLYWYQQILGQGPKLLIQFQNNGVVDDSQLPKDRFSAERLKGVDSTLKIQPAKLEDSAVYLCASSLVFSGGNTIYFGEGSWLTVV.

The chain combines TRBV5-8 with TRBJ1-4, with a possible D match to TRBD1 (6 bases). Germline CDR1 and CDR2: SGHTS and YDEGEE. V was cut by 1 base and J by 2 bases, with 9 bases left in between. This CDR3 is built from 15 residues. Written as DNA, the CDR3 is TGTGCCAGCAGCTTGATTGGGGGCACTAATGAAAAACTGTTTTTT. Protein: CASSLIGGTNEKLFF.

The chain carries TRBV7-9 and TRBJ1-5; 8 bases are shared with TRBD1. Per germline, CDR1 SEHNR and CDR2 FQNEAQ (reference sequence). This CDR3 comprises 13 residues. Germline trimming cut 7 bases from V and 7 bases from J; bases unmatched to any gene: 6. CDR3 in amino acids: CASNQGASQPQHF. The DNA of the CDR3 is TGTGCCAGCAATCAGGGGGCTAGCCAGCCCCAGCATTTT.

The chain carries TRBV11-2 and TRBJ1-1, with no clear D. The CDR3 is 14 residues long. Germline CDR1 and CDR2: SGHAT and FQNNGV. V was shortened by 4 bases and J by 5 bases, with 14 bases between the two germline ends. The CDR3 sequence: CASSSQTRYTEAFF. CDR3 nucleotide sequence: TGTGCCAGCAGCTCCCAAACGAGGTATACTGAAGCTTTCTTT.

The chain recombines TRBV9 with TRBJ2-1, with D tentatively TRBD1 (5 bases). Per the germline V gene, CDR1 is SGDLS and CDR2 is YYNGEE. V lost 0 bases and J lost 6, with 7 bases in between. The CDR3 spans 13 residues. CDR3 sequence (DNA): TGTGCCAGCAGCGTAGCAAGGGGCAATGAGCAGTTCTTC. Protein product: CASSVARGNEQFF.

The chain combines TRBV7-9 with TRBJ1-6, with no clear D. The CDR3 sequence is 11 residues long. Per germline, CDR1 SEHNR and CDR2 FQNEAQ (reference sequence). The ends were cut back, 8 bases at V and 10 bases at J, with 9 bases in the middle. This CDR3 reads CASSRESPLHF. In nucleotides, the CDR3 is TGTGCCAGCTCAAGGGAGTCACCCCTCCACTTT.

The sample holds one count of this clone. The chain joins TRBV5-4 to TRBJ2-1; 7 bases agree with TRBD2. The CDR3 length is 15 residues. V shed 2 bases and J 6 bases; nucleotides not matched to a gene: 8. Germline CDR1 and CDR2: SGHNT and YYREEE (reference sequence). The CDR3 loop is CASSLVAGAPNEQFF. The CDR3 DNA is TGTGCCAGCAGCTTAGTCGCGGGAGCCCCCAATGAGCAGTTCTTC.

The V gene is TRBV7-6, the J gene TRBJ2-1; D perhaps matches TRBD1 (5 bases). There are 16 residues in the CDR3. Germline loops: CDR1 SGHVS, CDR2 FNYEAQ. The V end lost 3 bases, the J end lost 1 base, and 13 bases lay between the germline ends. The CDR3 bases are TGTGCCAGCAGCTTTGACGACAGTGTTTCCTACAATGAGCAGTTCTTC. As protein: CASSFDDSVSYNEQFF.

CDR3 bases: TGCGCCAGCAGCCAAGAAGGTGCGGCAGGGTGGACCGGGGAGCTGTTTTTT. Residues: CASSQEGAAGWTGELFF. The genes are TRBV4-3 and TRBJ2-2; maybe TRBD1 (5 bases). Deletions cut 0 bases from V and 5 bases from J, with 16 bases between. Germline CDR1 LGHNA, CDR2 YSLEER. This CDR3 is built from 17 residues.

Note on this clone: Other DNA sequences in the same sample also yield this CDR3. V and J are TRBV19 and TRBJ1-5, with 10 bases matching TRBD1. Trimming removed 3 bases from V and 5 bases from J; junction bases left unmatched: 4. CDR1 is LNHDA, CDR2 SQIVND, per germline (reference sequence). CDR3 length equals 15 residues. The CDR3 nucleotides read TGTGCCAGTAGTATTGTCGGACAGGGGGATCAGCCCCAGCATTTT. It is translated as CASSIVGQGDQPQHF.